Ten or more counts support the clone carrying this TCR beta chain. Trimming at V came to 4 bases and at J to 6 bases, leaving 2 bases not matched to a gene. CDR1 and CDR2 from the germline V gene are SGHDT and YYEEEE. There are 15 residues in the CDR3. The data originate from a study of human T cells and chemical hapten exposure. Time point described: patch test 1, 2 weeks after DPC sensitization. Treatment of the sample: therapeutic diphenylcyclopropenone sensitization with weekly scalp DPC. TCRdb analysed the RACE reads with MiXCR anew, one entry per CDR3 protein. In the table there are about 360,000 distinct CDR3 sequences, around 7% of which are singletons.

The origin of this receptor is a woman aged 18-29 years with alopecia areata. Some clones in this sample may be carry-over from other donors' samples. The V call is TRBV5-6, the J call TRBJ2-1, with 15 bases fitting TRBD2. The specimen comprised whole blood, sampled in connection with sensitization to the hapten diphenylcyclopropenone (DPC). DNA of the CDR3: TGTGCCAGCAGCGGGACTAGCGGGGGGTTCAATGAGCAGTTCTTC. Translating gives CASSGTSGGFNEQFF.